Below, one TCR beta chain is given with its context. Clones were sequenced by immunoSEQ multiplex PCR, and TCRdb holds only the in-frame ones, with some missing. The table includes tens of thousands of clones, roughly 93% detected once. The data are from a study of blood T cell repertoires in COVID-19. Overall study: The analysed material was cDNA or gDNA that came from T cells, B-cell-depleted T cells, or PBMCs.

This CDR3 is built from 13 residues. The V end lost 2 bases, the J end lost 5 bases, and 9 bases lay between the germline ends. Germline CDR1 SGHNT, CDR2 YENEEA. This TCR was sampled from a human donor in a cohort sampled during active COVID-19. This chain links TRBV11-3 with TRBJ1-1, with a possible D match to TRBD1 (6 bases). Sample: peripheral blood. CDR3 in DNA: TGTGCCAGCAGCTTACGGGGGGCGACTGAAGCTTTCTTT. Its translation is CASSLRGATEAFF. Filled out from reference TRBV11-3 and TRBJ1-1, the complete variable domain reads EAGVVQSPRYKIIEKKQPVAFWCNPISGHNTLYWYLQNLGQGPELLIRYENEEAVDDSQLPKDRFSAERLKGVDSTLKIQPAELGDSAVYLCASSLRGATEAFFGQGTRLTVV.